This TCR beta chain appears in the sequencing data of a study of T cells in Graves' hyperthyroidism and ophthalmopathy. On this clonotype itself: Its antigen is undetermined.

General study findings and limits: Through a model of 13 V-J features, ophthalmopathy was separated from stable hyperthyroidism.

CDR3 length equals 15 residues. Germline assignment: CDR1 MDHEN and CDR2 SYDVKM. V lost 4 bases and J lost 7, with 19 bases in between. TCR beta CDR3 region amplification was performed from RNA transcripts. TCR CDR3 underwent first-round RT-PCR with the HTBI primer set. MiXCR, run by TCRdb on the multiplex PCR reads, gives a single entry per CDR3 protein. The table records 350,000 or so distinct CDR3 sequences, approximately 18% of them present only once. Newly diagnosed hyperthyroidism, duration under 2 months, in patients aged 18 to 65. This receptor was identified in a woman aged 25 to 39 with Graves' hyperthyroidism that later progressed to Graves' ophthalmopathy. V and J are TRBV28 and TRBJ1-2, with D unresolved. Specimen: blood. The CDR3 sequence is CASSSDTVYRCGYTF. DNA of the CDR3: TGTGCCAGCAGTTCCGACACCGTTTACCGATGTGGCTACACCTTC.